The present T cell receptor (beta chain) was sequenced within a study of blood T cell repertoires in COVID-19. Study context: COVID-19 samples from acute and convalescent phases originated in the United States, Italy and Spain. T cells, B-cell-depleted T cells, or PBMCs provided the cDNA or gDNA that served as material.

Per the original data handling: Reference gene primer amplification yielded estimated nucleated cell counts. Assay used: immunoSEQ multiplex PCR; TCRdb lists only in-frame clones, some missing. Clonal size and the V and J genes are those of that table, whereas D and trimming came from the DNA. Of about 340,000 clones in the sample, around four fifths were seen once. The CDR3 length is 14 residues. The germline gives CDR1 MDHEN, CDR2 SYDVKM. With 2 bases removed from V and 5 bases from J, the gap between germline ends came to 13 bases. The J gene is TRBJ2-7, the V gene TRBV28, with D tentatively TRBD2 (5 bases). Sequenced input: peripheral blood. The source of this sequence is a man in his thirties or forties with active or convalescent COVID-19. The CDR3 sequence: CASSLIVQRDEQYF. DNA for the CDR3: TGTGCCAGCAGTTTAATCGTACAGAGGGACGAGCAGTACTTC.